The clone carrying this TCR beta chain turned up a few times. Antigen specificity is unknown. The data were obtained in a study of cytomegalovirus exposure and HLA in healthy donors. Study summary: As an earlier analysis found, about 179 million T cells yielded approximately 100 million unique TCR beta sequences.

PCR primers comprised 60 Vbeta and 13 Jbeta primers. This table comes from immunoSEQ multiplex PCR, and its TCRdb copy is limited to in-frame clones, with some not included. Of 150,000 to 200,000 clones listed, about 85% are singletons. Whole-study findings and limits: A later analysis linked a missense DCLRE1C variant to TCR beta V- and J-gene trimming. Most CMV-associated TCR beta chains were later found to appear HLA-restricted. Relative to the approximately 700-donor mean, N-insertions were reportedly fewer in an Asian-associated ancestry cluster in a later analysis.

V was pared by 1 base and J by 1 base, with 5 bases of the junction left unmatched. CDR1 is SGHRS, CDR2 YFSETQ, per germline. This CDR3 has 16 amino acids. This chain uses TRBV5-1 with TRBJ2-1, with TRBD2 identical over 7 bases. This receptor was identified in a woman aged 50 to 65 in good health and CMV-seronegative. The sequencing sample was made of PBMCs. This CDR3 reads CASSLSSGHSYNEQFF. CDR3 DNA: TGCGCCAGCAGCTTGTCTAGCGGTCATTCCTACAATGAGCAGTTCTTC.